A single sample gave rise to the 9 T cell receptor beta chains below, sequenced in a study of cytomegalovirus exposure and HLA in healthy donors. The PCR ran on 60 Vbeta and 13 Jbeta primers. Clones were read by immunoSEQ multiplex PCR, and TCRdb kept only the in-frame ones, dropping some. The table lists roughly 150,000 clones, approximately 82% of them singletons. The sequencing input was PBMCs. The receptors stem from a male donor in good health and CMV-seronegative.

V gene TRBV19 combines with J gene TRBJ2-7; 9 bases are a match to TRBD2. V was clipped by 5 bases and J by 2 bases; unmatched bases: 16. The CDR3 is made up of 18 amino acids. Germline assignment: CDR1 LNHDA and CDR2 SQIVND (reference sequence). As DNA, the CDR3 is TGTGCCAGTAGTCCCCGGCTAGCGGGATCTGGAATAACCTACGAGCAGTACTTC. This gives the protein CASSPRLAGSGITYEQYF.

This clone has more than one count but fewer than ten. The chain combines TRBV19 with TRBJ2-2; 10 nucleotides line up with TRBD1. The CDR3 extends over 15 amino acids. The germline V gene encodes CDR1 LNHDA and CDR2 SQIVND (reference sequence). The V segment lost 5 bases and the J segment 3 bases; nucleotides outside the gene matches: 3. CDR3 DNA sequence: TGTGCCAGTAGTTTGGACAGGGGGGACACCGGGGAGCTGTTTTTT. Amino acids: CASSLDRGDTGELFF.

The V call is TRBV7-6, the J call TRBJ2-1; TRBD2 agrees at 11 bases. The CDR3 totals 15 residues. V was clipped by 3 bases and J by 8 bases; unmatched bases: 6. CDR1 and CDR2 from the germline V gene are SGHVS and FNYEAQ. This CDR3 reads CASSLIAGGPDEQFF. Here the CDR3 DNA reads TGTGCCAGCAGCTTGATAGCGGGGGGGCCGGATGAGCAGTTCTTC.

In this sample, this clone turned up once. As DNA, the CDR3 is TGCGCCAGCAGCTTGGTCTTTCCTAGCGGGGGCCAGACCCAGTACTTC. Amino acid sequence: CASSLVFPSGGQTQYF. The chain has TRBV5-1 and TRBJ2-5; TRBD2 agrees at 10 bases. The CDR3 extends over 16 amino acids. V lost 0 bases and J lost 6; bases outside the gene matches: 8. The germline V gene encodes CDR1 SGHRS and CDR2 YFSETQ.

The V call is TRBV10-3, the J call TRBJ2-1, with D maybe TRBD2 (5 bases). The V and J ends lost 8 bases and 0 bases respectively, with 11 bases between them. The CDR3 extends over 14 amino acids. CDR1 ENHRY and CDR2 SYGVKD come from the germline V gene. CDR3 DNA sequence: TGTGCCATCTCGTCGGGGAGCTCCTACAATGAGCAGTTCTTC. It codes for CAISSGSSYNEQFF.

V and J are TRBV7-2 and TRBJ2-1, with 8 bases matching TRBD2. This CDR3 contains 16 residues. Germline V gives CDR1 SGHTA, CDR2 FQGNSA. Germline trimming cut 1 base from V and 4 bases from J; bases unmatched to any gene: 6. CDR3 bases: TGTGCCAGCAGCTTAGTTAAAGCGGGGGTTTACAATGAGCAGTTCTTC. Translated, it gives CASSLVKAGVYNEQFF. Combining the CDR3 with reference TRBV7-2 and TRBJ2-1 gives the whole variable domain GAGVSQSPSNKVTEKGKDVELRCDPISGHTALYWYRQSLGQGLEFLIYFQGNSAPDKSGLPSDRFSAERTGGSVSTLTIQRTQQEDSAVYLCASSLVKAGVYNEQFFGPGTRLTVL.

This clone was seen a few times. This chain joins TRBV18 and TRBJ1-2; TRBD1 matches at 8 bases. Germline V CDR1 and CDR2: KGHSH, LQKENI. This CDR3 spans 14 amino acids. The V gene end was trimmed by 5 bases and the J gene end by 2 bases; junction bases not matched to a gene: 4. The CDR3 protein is CASSSDRANYGYTF. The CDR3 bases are TGTGCCAGCTCATCGGACAGGGCAAACTATGGCTACACCTTC.

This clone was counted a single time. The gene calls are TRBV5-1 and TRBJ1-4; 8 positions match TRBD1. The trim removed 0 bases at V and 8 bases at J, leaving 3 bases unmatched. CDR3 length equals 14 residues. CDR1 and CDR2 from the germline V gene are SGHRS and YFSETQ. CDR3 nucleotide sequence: TGCGCCAGCAGCTTGGGGACAGGGAAGGAAAAACTGTTTTTT. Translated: CASSLGTGKEKLFF.

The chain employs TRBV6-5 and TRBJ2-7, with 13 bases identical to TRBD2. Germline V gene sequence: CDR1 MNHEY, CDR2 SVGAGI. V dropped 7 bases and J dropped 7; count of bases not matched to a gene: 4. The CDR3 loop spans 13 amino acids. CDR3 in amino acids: CASNPGLAGEQYF. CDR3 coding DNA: TGTGCCAGCAACCCGGGACTAGCGGGGGAGCAGTACTTC.